This T cell receptor beta chain was sequenced during a study of shared clonotypes between healthy human individuals. For this clone: Antigen: not known.

Study results and caveats: It was the few donors that limited the genetic and exposure-history diversity represented. Of the naive CD4 clonotypes, roughly 5.5% were shared across a handful of donors.

V lost 6 bases to trimming and J lost 5 bases, with 13 bases between them. The CDR3 loop spans 13 amino acids. CDR1 and CDR2 from the germline V gene are MNHEY and SMNVEV (reference sequence). Some clones are missing from TCRdb's copy, which holds only in-frame ones; the method was immunoSEQ multiplex PCR. The repertoire has around 1.6 million clones, 95% to 99% of them found once; the top ten carry approximately 0.45%. The sequence came from a man aged 25 to 45 in good health. The chain joins TRBV27 to TRBJ2-5; maybe TRBD1 (6 bases). Sequenced input: naive CD4+ T cells sorted from blood. The subset was: CD45RA+ positively selected. The CDR3 region has the DNA TGTGCCAGCAGCAGGACAGATTCTGAGACCCAGTACTTC. Translation: CASSRTDSETQYF.